The 9 T cell receptor beta chains below all came from one sample that was sequenced in a study of T cell clonotyping in hematopoietic cell transplantation. Specified time point: recipient sample about 28 days before transplant, after cytoreduction. Clones were read by immunoSEQ multiplex PCR, and TCRdb kept only the in-frame ones, dropping some. Among roughly 30,000 clones listed, 82% were seen once. The material was peripheral blood mononuclear cells, obtained before stem cell transplant. These receptor sequences come from a man in his forties with acute myeloid leukemia. Some clones in this sample may be carry-over from other donors' samples.

The table lists this clone with a few counts. The chain has TRBV11-3 and TRBJ1-2, with D unclear. Germline CDR1 is SGHNT and CDR2 is YENEEA. The CDR3 sequence is 14 residues long. V was cut by 3 bases and J by 7 bases, with 15 bases left in between. In nucleotides, the CDR3 is TGTGCCAGCAGCTTGGGCCCTCTCCACGGTGGCTACACCTTC. This translates into CASSLGPLHGGYTF.

The V call is TRBV2, the J call TRBJ1-2; D gene unclear. This CDR3 contains 15 residues. CDR1 SNHLY and CDR2 FYNNEI come from the germline V gene. The ends were cut back, 2 bases at V and 4 bases at J, with 14 bases in the middle. The CDR3 DNA reads TGTGCCAGCAGTGAAAATTTGCAGTTTTCCTATGGCTACACCTTC. Translating it yields CASSENLQFSYGYTF.

This chain connects TRBV29-1 to TRBJ1-1, with D maybe TRBD1 (5 bases). Germline V gives CDR1 SQVTM, CDR2 ANQGSEA. The length of the CDR3 is 11 residues. The ends were cut back, 4 bases at V and 6 bases at J, with 9 bases in the middle. In nucleotides, the CDR3 is TGCAGCGTTGCCAGGGAGTCTGAAGCTTTCTTT. Encoded protein: CSVARESEAFF.

The CDR3 loop reads CANKGPPFNYGYTF. The DNA of the CDR3 is TGTGCCAACAAGGGACCGCCCTTTAACTATGGCTACACCTTC. The chain joins TRBV6-1 to TRBJ1-2; weak D call: TRBD1 (5 bases). CDR3 length: 14 residues. V was shortened by 10 bases and J by 1 base, with 16 bases between the two germline ends. The germline gives CDR1 MNHNS, CDR2 SASEGT.

The chain carries TRBV30 and TRBJ1-2; TRBD1 matches 8 bases. V lost 5 bases to trimming and J lost 8 bases; unmatched junction nucleotides: 13. The CDR3 totals 14 residues. Germline V CDR1 and CDR2: GTSNPN, SVGIG (reference sequence). CDR3 loop: CAWDIAGGVEGYTF. For the CDR3, the DNA is TGTGCCTGGGATATCGCAGGGGGCGTGGAAGGCTACACCTTC.

The chain carries TRBV29-1 and TRBJ1-2; D gene unclear. Germline lookup yields CDR1 SQVTM and CDR2 ANQGSEA. This CDR3 comprises 13 residues. V lost 3 bases, J lost 3 bases, and 11 bases lay in between. The CDR3 here is CSVDGGRYYGYTF. The CDR3 DNA reads TGCAGCGTTGACGGAGGGCGCTACTATGGCTACACCTTC.

This clone has a handful of counts. CDR3 bases: TGTGCCAGCAGGTATCAGGGTGCCGGGGAGCTGTTTTTT. This sequence encodes CASRYQGAGELFF. This chain uses TRBV11-3 with TRBJ2-2, with a tentative D call TRBD1 (5 bases). V gave up 6 bases and J gave up 6 bases, with 11 bases separating them. Germline V CDR1 and CDR2: SGHNT, YENEEA. The CDR3 is 13 residues long.

The chain's CDR3 is CASSLVRAGPGTEAFF. The DNA for the CDR3 is TGTGCCAGCAGCTTGGTCAGGGCAGGGCCTGGGACTGAAGCTTTCTTT. The chain employs TRBV5-6 and TRBJ1-1, with D perhaps TRBD1 (5 bases). CDR1 and CDR2 (germline): SGHDT, YYEEEE. This CDR3 is built from 16 residues. Trimming cost V 0 bases and J 5 bases, with 17 bases left between them.

The chain employs TRBV30 and TRBJ1-4; a weak D match, TRBD1 (5 bases). CDR1 and CDR2 (germline): GTSNPN, SVGIG (reference sequence). The CDR3 has 14 residues. V was pared by 0 bases and J by 6 bases, with 11 bases between. As DNA, the CDR3 is TGTGCCTGGAGTGTACTACAGGATTATGAAAAACTGTTTTTT. Protein sequence: CAWSVLQDYEKLFF.